This T cell receptor (beta chain) was documented in a study of identical twins. In every case, the donor was a healthy Caucasian. The CDR3 runs 17 residues. The V segment lost 1 base and the J segment 4 bases; nucleotides outside the gene matches: 10. Germline V lookup: CDR1 MGHRA, CDR2 YSYEKL. This clonotype appeared a few times. Its specificity is not known. Broader study findings: The models gave estimates that fell short of the out-of-frame TCR alpha sharing seen in monozygotic twins. Alpha sequences that were out-of-frame and twin-shared showed an excess of low generation probability.

With template switching, a universal primer site was added, and the cDNA carried unique molecular identifiers. TCRdb recomputed calls from the 5' RACE reads with MiXCR, one row per CDR3 protein. The sample holds 410,000 or so distinct CDR3 sequences; around 18% are singletons and the top ten take roughly an eighth. The TCR comes from a man aged 45-65 years in good health. V gene TRBV4-1 combines with J gene TRBJ2-1; TRBD2 aligns across 7 bases. Sequenced: naive T cells sorted from blood. CDR3 in DNA: TGCGCCAGCAGCCAAGCGGATGGCGGGAGCATTTACAATGAGCAGTTCTTC. Amino acid sequence: CASSQADGGSIYNEQFF.